This T cell receptor beta chain appears in the sequencing data of a study of beta chain features in type 1 diabetes. Findings and caveats of the study: Type 1 diabetes patients had TCRB CDR3s that were shorter (moderately but significantly so) in all four CD4+ subsets.

This clone has only a few counts. What it recognizes is unknown. Different DNA sequences within this sample yield the same CDR3. cDNA synthesis used the whole RNA isolate, giving expressed TCRB sequences. Repertoires were generated with immunoSEQ multiplex PCR, while TCRdb's copy carries only in-frame clones and drops some. Counted here are 640,000 or so clones, roughly 13% occurring once; the ten biggest clones make up 0.035% to 0.04%. Sequencing was done on a sample of naive CD4+ T cells from blood. This TCR was recovered from a man younger than 35 with type 1 diabetes.

The CDR3 spells CASSQTPNYGYTF. As DNA, the CDR3 is TGTGCCAGCAGTCAGACACCAAACTATGGCTACACCTTC. The chain carries TRBV28 and TRBJ1-2, with D uncertain. Germline V CDR1 and CDR2: MDHEN, SYDVKM. The length of the CDR3 is 13 residues. V lost 5 bases, J lost 2 bases, and 9 bases lay in between.